This T cell receptor (beta chain) was found in a study of shared clonotypes between healthy human individuals. This CDR3 has 17 residues. Germline CDR1 reads MDHEN; CDR2 reads SYDVKM. J gave up 0 bases and V 6 bases, and 10 bases lay outside the gene matches. In the case of this clone: What it binds is unknown.

Points from the study as a whole: Few donors restricted represented genetic and exposure-history diversity.

For each subset, genomic DNA was distributed in equal portions over several immunoSEQ plates. The replicate PCRs on unsorted PBMC were given around 280 ng DNA, which is around 31,000 T cell genomes. Repertoires were generated with immunoSEQ multiplex PCR, while TCRdb's copy carries only in-frame clones and drops some. Among about half a million clones listed, roughly three quarters were seen once. The specimen sequenced was PBMCs. The chain couples TRBV28 to TRBJ2-3; the match to TRBD2 covers 9 bases. This TCR came from a woman in her 40s in good health. Some clones in this sample may be carry-over from other donors' samples. CDR3 nucleotide sequence: TGTGCCAGCAGCGGGGGGACTAGCATTTCTAGCACAGATACGCAGTATTTT. Protein: CASSGGTSISSTDTQYF.